A single sample is the source of the 23 T cell receptor beta chains below, sequenced in a study of control samples from healthy donors and cancer patients. Repertoires were generated with immunoSEQ multiplex PCR, while TCRdb's copy carries only in-frame clones and drops some. Among 150,000 or so clones, 80% to 90% were seen once, and the ten largest hold less than 2%. The sequencing sample was made of blood. All receptors come from a man aged 18 to 30 in good health.

The chain joins TRBV28 to TRBJ1-1; D is ambiguous. Germline V CDR1 and CDR2: MDHEN, SYDVKM. The CDR3 covers 16 residues. V gave up 4 bases and J gave up 0 bases, with 15 bases separating them. The CDR3 DNA sequence: TGTGCCAGCAGTTCCGTCGGAACTCTCATGAACACTGAAGCTTTCTTT. This sequence encodes CASSSVGTLMNTEAFF.

This chain connects TRBV3-1 (or the pseudogene TRBV3-2) to TRBJ2-3; 8 bases fit TRBD2. This CDR3 contains 15 residues. Germline-derived CDR1 and CDR2 are LGHDT and YNNKEL (reference sequence). J lost 7 bases, V lost 0 bases, and 6 bases had no gene match. The CDR3 nucleotides read TGTGCCAGCAGCCAAGATTCTAGCGGGTTGAATACGCAGTATTTT. It translates to CASSQDSSGLNTQYF.

This rearrangement joins TRBV6-5 to TRBJ1-2, with no clear D. Trimming left V 9 bases short and J 6 bases short, with 11 bases between. The CDR3 consists of 11 residues. Germline V lookup: CDR1 MNHEY, CDR2 SVGAGI. The CDR3 bases are TGTGCCAGTTCCGGACGAGATGGCTACACCTTC. Residues: CASSGRDGYTF.

The chain has TRBV25-1 and TRBJ1-6; D is perhaps TRBD1 (5 bases). CDR1 and CDR2 (germline): MGHDK, SYGVNS. This CDR3 has 14 amino acids. With 6 bases removed from V and 9 bases from J, the gap between germline ends came to 15 bases. DNA for the CDR3: TGTGCCAGCAGCCCCGACGGGGCAGGTTCACCCCTCCACTTT. This gives the protein CASSPDGAGSPLHF. The full variable domain, its missing parts supplied by reference TRBV25-1 and TRBJ1-6, is EADIYQTPRYLVIGTGKKITLECSQTMGHDKMYWYQQDPGMELHLIHYSYGVNSTEKGDLSSESTVSRIRTEHFPLTLESARPSHTSQYLCASSPDGAGSPLHFGNGTRLTVT.

The gene calls are TRBV4-3 and TRBJ2-6; D remains unclear. Germline CDR1 reads LGHNA; CDR2 reads YSLEER. Trimming pared 1 base from V and 0 bases from J, leaving 10 bases between. The CDR3 length is 17 residues. CDR3 DNA sequence: TGCGCCAGCAGCCAAGCTCGACTTGCCTCTGGGGCCAACGTCCTGACTTTC. The encoded protein is CASSQARLASGANVLTF.

The chain has TRBV7-2 and TRBJ2-1, with D tentatively TRBD2 (6 bases). CDR1 is SGHTA and CDR2 is FQGNSA in the germline V gene. The CDR3 has 13 amino acids. Trimming shortened V by 1 base and J by 8 bases, and 9 bases separated the two germline ends. CDR3 sequence reads: CASSLGGEDEQFF. CDR3 nucleotides: TGTGCCAGCAGCTTAGGCGGGGAGGATGAGCAGTTCTTC.

V gene TRBV6-1 combines with J gene TRBJ2-7; 8 bases match TRBD1. CDR3 length: 16 amino acids. V was pared by 3 bases and J by 0 bases, with 7 bases of the junction left unmatched. CDR1 MNHNS and CDR2 SASEGT come from the germline V gene. The CDR3 coding sequence is TGTGCCAGCAGTGATTTGGGACAGGTGAGCTCCTACGAGCAGTACTTC. Translated: CASSDLGQVSSYEQYF.

This sequence joins TRBV28 and TRBJ2-5; TRBD1 is a possible D gene (6 bases). This CDR3 is 15 amino acids long. Trimming removed 3 bases from V and 5 bases from J, with 16 bases in between. The germline CDR1 and CDR2 sequences are MDHEN and SYDVKM. The CDR3 DNA reads as TGTGCCAGCAGTTTTTCCGGGACACTCGGGGAGACCCAGTACTTC. Its translation is CASSFSGTLGETQYF.

V is TRBV7-3 and J is TRBJ2-1, with 7 bases identical to TRBD2. V lost 4 bases, J lost 4 bases, and 10 bases stayed unmatched. The CDR3 runs 16 residues. In germline, CDR1 is SGHTA, CDR2 FQGTGA. This chain's CDR3 is CASSSGVSGAYNEQFF. CDR3 nucleotides: TGTGCCAGCAGCTCTGGGGTCAGCGGGGCGTACAATGAGCAGTTCTTC. The full variable domain, its missing parts supplied by reference TRBV7-3 and TRBJ2-1, is GAGVSQTPSNKVTEKGKYVELRCDPISGHTALYWYRQSLGQGPEFLIYFQGTGAADDSGLPNDRFFAVRPEGSVSTLKIQRTERGDSAVYLCASSSGVSGAYNEQFFGPGTRLTVL.

The J gene is TRBJ1-3, the V gene TRBV7-9; 10 bases are shared with TRBD1. Per the germline V gene, CDR1 is SEHNR and CDR2 is FQNEAQ (reference sequence). The CDR3 length is 16 residues. V lost 3 bases, J lost 3 bases, and 5 bases stayed unmatched. The CDR3 region is CASSFDRGRRGNTIYF. CDR3 DNA: TGTGCCAGCAGCTTCGACAGGGGGCGGCGTGGAAACACCATATATTTT.

This chain connects TRBV6-2 or TRBV6-3 to TRBJ2-1; 15 positions agree with TRBD2. This CDR3 has 18 residues. From germline, CDR1 is MNHEY and CDR2 SVGEGT. After removal of 3 bases from V and 7 bases from J, the junction contained 10 bases not matched to a gene. In DNA, the CDR3 is TGTGCCAGCAGTTATTCAGGGACTAGCGGGGGGTATAGGAATGAGCAGTTCTTC. This gives the protein CASSYSGTSGGYRNEQFF.

The chain recombines TRBV5-3 with TRBJ1-6; tentative D call: TRBD1 (6 bases). TRBV5-3 is placed among ORFs of uncertain function. Trimming left V 1 base short and J 7 bases short, with 9 bases between. The CDR3 is 14 amino acids. The CDR3 here is CARSLITGNSPLHF. CDR3 in DNA: TGTGCCAGAAGCTTGATTACAGGGAATTCACCCCTCCACTTT.

This rearrangement joins TRBV29-1 to TRBJ2-5; weak D call: TRBD2 (5 bases). Germline V lookup: CDR1 SQVTM, CDR2 ANQGSEA. Trimming stripped 4 bases from V and 4 bases from J, with 13 bases between. This CDR3 region has 13 residues. This CDR3 reads CSVVGNWGETQYF. CDR3 coding DNA: TGCAGCGTTGTCGGGAATTGGGGAGAGACCCAGTACTTC.

The gene calls are TRBV7-8 and TRBJ1-4, with D perhaps matching TRBD1 (6 bases). The CDR3 loop spans 15 amino acids. Trimming left V 5 bases short and J 7 bases short, with 17 bases between. The germline V gene encodes CDR1 SGHVS and CDR2 FQNEAQ. The CDR3 sequence is CASSLGGQEGEKLFF. The CDR3 coding sequence is TGTGCCAGCAGCCTGGGGGGGCAGGAAGGTGAAAAACTGTTTTTT. The whole variable domain, filled in from reference TRBV7-8 and TRBJ1-4, reads GAGVSQSPRYKVAKRGQDVALRCDPISGHVSLFWYQQALGQGPEFLTYFQNEAQLDKSGLPSDRFFAERPEGSVSTLKIQRTQQEDSAVYLCASSLGGQEGEKLFFGSGTQLSVL.

The chain recombines TRBV5-6 with TRBJ2-7; TRBD2 aligns across 8 bases. Germline V gene data show CDR1 as SGHDT and CDR2 as YYEEEE. This CDR3 is 14 amino acids long. V dropped 2 bases and J dropped 6; count of bases not matched to a gene: 7. Written as DNA, the CDR3 is TGTGCCAGCAGCTTACTTAGCGGGGCGGGCGAGCAGTACTTC. Its protein product is CASSLLSGAGEQYF.

This CDR3 reads CASSLVTEAFF. In nucleotides, the CDR3 is TGTGCCAGCAGCTTGGTCACTGAAGCTTTCTTT. V gene TRBV5-4 combines with J gene TRBJ1-1; no definite D call. Trimming cost V 0 bases and J 4 bases, with 1 base left between them. Germline CDR1 reads SGHNT; CDR2 reads YYREEE (reference sequence). CDR3 length: 11 residues.

The V gene is TRBV5-5, the J gene TRBJ1-6, with a tentative D call TRBD1 (5 bases). The CDR3 is 14 amino acids. Germline loops: CDR1 SGHKS, CDR2 YYEKEE (reference sequence). V lost 6 bases and J 6 bases, leaving 13 bases between the germline ends. CDR3 sequence reads: CASKLTVFNSPLHF. CDR3 sequence (DNA): TGTGCCAGCAAACTGACAGTTTTTAATTCACCCCTCCACTTT.

Turning to this clone: A read error may account for a junction end that differs from germline. The chain employs TRBV7-8 and TRBJ2-1; D perhaps matches TRBD1 (6 bases). The CDR3 is 15 residues long. Germline V CDR1 and CDR2: SGHVS, FQNEAQ. DNA for the CDR3: TGTGCCAGCACCTTACAGGGTAACTCCTACAATGAGCAGTTCTTC. It specifies CASTLQGNSYNEQFF.

This chain joins TRBV18 and TRBJ1-3; weak D call: TRBD1 (5 bases). Germline CDR1 and CDR2: KGHSH and LQKENI. V lost 1 base and J lost 0, with 16 bases in between. This CDR3 is built from 18 residues. In DNA form, the CDR3 reads TGTGCCAGCTCACCACGACGCACGGGGCAAAACTCTGGAAACACCATATATTTT. This gives the protein CASSPRRTGQNSGNTIYF.

The CDR3 DNA reads TGTGCCAGCAGTTACGGGGGGCTTAGCACAGATACGCAGTATTTT. It encodes CASSYGGLSTDTQYF. This chain uses TRBV6-2 or TRBV6-3 with TRBJ2-3, with D perhaps assigned TRBD1 or TRBD2 (6 bases each). The germline V gene has CDR1 MNHEY and CDR2 SVGEGT. The CDR3 runs to 15 residues. V was pared by 2 bases and J by 0 bases, with 9 bases between.

The V call is TRBV4-3, the J call TRBJ1-3; tentative D call: TRBD1 (5 bases). From germline, CDR1 is LGHNA and CDR2 YSLEER. V was pared by 0 bases and J by 0 bases, with 21 bases between. The CDR3 is made up of 20 amino acids. DNA for the CDR3: TGCGCCAGCAGCCAAGATCTCTTGTTTGGAGGGGCCGGCTCTGGAAACACCATATATTTT. Protein product: CASSQDLLFGGAGSGNTIYF.

In its sample, this clone was seen once. The rearrangement links TRBV5-1 to TRBJ2-3; 7 nucleotides match TRBD1. After removal of 0 bases from V and 4 bases from J, the junction contained 5 bases not matched to a gene. CDR3 length: 15 residues. Germline CDR1 and CDR2: SGHRS and YFSETQ. Here the CDR3 reads CASSLGGGSADTQYF. CDR3 sequence (DNA): TGCGCCAGCAGCTTGGGAGGGGGCTCGGCAGATACGCAGTATTTT.

This chain joins TRBV28 and TRBJ1-2; D unclear. Germline CDR1 MDHEN, CDR2 SYDVKM. With 3 bases removed from V and 4 bases from J, the gap between germline ends came to 9 bases. There are 13 residues in the CDR3. The CDR3 coding sequence is TGTGCCAGCAGTTTTGGTTGGTCCTATGGCTACACCTTC. Protein product: CASSFGWSYGYTF.